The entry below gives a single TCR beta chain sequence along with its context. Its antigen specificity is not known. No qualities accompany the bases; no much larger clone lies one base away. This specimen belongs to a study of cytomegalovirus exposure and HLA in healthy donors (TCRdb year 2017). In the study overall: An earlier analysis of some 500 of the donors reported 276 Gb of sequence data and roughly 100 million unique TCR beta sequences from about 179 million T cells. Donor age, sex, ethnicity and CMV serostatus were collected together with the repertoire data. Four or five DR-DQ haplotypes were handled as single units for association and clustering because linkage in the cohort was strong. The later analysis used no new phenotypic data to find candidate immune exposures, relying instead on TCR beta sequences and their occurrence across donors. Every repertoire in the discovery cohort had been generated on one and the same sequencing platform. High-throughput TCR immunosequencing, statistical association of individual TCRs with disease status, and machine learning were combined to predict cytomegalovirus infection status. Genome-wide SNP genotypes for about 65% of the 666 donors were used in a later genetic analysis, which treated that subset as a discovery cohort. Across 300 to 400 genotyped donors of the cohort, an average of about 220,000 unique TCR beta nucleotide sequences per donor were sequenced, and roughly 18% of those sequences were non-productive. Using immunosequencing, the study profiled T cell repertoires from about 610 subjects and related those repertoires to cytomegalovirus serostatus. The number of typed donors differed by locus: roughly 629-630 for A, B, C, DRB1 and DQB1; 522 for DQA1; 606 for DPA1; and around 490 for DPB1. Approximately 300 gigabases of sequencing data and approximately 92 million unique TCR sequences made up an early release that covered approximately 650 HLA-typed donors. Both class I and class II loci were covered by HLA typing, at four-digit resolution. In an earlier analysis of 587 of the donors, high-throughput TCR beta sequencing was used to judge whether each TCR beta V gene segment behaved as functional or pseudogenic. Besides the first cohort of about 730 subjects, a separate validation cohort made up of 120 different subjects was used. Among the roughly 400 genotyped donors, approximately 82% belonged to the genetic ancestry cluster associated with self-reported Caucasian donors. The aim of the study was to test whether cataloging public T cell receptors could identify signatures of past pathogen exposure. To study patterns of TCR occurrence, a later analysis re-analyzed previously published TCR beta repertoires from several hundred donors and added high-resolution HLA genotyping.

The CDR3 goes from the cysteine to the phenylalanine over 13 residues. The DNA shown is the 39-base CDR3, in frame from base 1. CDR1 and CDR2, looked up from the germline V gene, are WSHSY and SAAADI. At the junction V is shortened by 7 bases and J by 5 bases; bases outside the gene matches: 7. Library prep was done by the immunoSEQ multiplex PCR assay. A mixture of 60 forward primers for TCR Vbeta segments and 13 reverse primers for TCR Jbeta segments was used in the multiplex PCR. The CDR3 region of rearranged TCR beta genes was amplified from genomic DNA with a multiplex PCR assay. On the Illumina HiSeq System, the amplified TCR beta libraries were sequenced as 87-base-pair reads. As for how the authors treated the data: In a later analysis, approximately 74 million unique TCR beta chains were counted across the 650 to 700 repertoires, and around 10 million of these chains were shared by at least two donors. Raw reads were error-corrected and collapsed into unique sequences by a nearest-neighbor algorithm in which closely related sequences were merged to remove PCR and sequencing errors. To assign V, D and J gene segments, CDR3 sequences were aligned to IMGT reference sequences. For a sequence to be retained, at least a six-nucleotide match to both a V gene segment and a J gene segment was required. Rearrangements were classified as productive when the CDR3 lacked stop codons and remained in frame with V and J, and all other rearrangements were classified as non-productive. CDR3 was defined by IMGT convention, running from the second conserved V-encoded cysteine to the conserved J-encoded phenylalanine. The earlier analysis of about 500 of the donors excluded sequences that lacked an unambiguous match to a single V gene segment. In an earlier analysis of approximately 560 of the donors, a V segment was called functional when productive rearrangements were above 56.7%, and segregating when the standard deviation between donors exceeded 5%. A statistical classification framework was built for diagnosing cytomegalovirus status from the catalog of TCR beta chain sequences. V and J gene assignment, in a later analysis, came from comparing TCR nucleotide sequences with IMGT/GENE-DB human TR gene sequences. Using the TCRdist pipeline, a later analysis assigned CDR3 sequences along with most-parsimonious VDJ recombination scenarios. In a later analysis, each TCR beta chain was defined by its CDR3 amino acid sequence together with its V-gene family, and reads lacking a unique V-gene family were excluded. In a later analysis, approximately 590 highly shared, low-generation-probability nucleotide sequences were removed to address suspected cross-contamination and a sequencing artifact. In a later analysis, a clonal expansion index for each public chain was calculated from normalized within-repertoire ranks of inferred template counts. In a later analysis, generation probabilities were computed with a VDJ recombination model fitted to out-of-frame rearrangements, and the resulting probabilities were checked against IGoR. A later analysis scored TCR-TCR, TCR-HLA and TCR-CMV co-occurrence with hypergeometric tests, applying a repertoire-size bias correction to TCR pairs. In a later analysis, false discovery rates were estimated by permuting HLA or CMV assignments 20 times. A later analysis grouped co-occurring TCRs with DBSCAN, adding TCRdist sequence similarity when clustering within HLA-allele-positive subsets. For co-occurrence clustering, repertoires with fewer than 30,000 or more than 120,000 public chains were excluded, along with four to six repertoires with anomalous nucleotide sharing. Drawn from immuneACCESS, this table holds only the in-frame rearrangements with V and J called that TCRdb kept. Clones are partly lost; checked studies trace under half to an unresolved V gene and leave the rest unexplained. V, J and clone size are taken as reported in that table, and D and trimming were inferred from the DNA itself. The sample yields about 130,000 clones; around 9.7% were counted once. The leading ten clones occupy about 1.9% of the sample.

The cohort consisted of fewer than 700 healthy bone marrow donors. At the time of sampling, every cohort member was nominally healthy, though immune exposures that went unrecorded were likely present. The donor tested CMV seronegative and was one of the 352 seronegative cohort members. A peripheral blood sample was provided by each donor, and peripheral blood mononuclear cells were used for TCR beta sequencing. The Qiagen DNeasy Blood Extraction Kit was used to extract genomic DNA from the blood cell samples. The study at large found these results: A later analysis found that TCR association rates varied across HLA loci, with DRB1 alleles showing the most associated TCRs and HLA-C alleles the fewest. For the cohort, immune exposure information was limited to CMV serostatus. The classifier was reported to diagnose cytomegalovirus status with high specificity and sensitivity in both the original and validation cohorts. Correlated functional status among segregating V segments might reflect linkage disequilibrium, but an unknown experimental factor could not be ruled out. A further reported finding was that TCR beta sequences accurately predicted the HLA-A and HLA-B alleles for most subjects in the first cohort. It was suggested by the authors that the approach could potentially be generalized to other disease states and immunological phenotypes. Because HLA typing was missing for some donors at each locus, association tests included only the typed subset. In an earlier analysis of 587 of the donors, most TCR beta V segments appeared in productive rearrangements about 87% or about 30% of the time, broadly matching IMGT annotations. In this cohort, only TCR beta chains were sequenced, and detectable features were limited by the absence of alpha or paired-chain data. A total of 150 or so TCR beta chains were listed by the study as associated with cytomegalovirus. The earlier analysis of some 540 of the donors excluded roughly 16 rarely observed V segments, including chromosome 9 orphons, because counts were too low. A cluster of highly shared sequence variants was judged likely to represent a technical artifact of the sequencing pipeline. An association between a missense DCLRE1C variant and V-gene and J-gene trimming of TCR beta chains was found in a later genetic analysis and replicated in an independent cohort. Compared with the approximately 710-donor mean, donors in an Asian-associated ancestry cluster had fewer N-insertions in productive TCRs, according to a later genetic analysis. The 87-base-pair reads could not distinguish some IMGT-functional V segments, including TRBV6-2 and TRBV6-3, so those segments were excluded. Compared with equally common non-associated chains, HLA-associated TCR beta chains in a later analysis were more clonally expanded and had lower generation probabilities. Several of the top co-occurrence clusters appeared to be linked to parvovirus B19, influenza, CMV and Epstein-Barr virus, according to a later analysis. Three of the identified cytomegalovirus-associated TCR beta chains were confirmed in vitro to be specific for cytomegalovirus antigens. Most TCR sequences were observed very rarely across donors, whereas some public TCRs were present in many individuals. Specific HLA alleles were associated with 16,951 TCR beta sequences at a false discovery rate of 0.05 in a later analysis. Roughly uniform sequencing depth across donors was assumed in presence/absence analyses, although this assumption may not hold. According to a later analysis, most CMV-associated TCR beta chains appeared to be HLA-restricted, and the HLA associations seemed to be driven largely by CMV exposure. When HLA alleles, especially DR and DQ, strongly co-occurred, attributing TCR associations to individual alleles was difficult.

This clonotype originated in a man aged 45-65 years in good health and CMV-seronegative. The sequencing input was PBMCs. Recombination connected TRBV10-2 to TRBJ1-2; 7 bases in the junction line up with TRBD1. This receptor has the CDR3 CASMGQLIYGYTF. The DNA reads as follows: TGCGCCAGCATGGGACAGTTAATTTATGGCTACACCTTC.